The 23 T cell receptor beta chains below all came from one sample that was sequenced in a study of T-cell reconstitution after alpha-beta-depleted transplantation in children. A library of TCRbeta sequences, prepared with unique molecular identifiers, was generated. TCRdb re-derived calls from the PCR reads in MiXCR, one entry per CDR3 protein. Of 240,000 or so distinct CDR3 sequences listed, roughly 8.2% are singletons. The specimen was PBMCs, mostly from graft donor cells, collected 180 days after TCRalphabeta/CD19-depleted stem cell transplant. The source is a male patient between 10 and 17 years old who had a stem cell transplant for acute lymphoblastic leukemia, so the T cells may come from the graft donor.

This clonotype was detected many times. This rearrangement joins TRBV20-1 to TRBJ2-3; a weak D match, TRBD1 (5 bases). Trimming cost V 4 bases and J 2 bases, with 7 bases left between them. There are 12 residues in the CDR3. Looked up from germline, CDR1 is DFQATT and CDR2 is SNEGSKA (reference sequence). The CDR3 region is CSATGHTDTQYF. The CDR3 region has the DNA TGCAGTGCTACTGGACACACAGATACGCAGTATTTT.

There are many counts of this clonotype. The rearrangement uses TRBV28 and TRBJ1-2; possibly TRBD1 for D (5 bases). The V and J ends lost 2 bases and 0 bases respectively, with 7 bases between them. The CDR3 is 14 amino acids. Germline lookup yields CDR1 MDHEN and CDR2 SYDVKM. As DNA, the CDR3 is TGTGCCAGCAGTTTAGGGGCTACTAACTATGGCTACACCTTC. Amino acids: CASSLGATNYGYTF.

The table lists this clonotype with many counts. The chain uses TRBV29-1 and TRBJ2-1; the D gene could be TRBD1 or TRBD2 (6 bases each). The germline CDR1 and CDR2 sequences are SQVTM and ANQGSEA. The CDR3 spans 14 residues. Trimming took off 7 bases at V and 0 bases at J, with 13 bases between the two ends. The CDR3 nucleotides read TGCAGCGGGGCCGGGGGCAGCTCCTACAATGAGCAGTTCTTC. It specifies CSGAGGSSYNEQFF.

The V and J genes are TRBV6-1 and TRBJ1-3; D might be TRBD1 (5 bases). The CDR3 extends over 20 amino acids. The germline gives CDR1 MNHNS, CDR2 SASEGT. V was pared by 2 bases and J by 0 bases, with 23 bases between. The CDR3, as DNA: TGTGCCAGCAGTGAAATTGGGGGGGGGACCACACTTCCCTCTGGAAACACCATATATTTT. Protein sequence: CASSEIGGGTTLPSGNTIYF.

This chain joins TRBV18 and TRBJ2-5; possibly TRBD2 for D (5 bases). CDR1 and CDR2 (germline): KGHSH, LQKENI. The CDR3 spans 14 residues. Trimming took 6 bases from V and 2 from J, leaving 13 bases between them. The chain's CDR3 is CASSMQADQETQYF. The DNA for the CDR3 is TGTGCCAGCTCCATGCAAGCGGATCAAGAGACCCAGTACTTC.

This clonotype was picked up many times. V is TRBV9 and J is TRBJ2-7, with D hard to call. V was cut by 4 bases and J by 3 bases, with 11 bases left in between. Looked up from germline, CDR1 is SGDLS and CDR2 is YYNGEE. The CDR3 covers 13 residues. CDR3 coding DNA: TGTGCCAGCAGCCCGGACGGTGGCTACGAGCAGTACTTC. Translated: CASSPDGGYEQYF.

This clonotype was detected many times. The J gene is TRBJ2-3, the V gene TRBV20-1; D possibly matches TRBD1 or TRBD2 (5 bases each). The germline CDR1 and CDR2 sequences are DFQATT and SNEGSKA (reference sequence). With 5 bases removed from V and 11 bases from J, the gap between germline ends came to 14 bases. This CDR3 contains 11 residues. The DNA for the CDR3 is TGCAGTGCTCCAGAGGGGAGAAAGCAGTATTTT. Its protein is CSAPEGRKQYF.

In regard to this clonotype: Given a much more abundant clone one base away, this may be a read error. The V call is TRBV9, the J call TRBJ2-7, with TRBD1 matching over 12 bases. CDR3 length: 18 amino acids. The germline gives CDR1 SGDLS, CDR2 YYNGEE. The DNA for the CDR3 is TGTGCCAGCAGCGTAGAGGTTGGGGAGGGACAGGGGGCCTACAAGCAGTACTTC. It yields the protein CASSVEVGEGQGAYKQYF.

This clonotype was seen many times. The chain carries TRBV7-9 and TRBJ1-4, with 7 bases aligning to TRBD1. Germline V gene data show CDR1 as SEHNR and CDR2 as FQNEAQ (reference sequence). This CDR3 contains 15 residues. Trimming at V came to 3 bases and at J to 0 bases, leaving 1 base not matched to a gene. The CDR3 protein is CASSFGTATNEKLFF. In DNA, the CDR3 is TGTGCCAGCAGCTTCGGGACAGCAACTAATGAAAAACTGTTTTTT.

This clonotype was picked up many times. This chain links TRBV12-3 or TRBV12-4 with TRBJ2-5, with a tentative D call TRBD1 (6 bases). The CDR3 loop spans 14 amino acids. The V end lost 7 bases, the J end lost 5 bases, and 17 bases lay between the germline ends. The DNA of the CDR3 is TGTGCCAGCACCCCAGGGGCAGGGCACGAGACCCAGTACTTC. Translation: CASTPGAGHETQYF.

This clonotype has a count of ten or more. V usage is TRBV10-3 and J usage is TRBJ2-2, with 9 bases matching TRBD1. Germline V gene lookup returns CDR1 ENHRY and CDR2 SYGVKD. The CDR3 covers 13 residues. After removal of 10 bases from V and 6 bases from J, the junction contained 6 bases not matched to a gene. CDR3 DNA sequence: TGTGCCAGCCGGGACAGGGACGCCGGGGAGCTGTTTTTT. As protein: CASRDRDAGELFF.

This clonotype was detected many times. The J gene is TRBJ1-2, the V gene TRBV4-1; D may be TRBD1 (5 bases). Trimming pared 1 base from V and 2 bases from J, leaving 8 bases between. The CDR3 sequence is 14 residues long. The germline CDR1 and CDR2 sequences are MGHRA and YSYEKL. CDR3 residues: CASSQVRGNYGYTF. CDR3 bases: TGCGCCAGCAGCCAAGTGAGGGGAAACTATGGCTACACCTTC.

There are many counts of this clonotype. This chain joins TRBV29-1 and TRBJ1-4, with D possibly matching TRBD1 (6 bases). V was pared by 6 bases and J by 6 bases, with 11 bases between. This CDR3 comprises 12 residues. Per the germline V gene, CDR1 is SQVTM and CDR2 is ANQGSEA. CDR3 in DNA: TGCAGCGTCCAGGGGCCTGATGAAAAACTGTTTTTT. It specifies CSVQGPDEKLFF.

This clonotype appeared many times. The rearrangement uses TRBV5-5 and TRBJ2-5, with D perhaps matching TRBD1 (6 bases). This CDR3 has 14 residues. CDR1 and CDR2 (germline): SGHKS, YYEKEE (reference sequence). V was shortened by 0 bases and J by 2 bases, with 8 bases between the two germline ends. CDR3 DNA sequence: TGTGCCAGCAGCTTGGTTGACAGGCAAGAGACCCAGTACTTC. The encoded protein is CASSLVDRQETQYF.

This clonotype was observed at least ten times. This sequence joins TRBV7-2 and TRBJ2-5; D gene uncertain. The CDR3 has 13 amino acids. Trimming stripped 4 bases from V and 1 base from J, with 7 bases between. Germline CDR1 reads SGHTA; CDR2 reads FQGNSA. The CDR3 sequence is CASSSLGQETQYF. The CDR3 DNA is TGTGCCAGCAGCTCACTCGGCCAAGAGACCCAGTACTTC.

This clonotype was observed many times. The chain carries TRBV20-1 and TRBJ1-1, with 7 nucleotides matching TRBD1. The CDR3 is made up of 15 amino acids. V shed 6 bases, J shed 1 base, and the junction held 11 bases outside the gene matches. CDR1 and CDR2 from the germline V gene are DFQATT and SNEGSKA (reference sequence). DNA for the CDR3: TGCAGTGCAAAACTTTCACAGGGGCCGAACACTGAAGCTTTCTTT. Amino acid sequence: CSAKLSQGPNTEAFF.

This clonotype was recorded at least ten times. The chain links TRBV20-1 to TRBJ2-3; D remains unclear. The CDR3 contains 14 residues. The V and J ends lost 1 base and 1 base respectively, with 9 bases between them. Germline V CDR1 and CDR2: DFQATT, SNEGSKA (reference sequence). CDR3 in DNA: TGCAGTGCTAGAGTGGGGATAGGCACAGATACGCAGTATTTT. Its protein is CSARVGIGTDTQYF.

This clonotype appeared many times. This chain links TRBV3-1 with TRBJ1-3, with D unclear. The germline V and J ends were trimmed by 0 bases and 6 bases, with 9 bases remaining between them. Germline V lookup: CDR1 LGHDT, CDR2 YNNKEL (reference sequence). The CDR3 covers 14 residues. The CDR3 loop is CASSQDPLLNTIYF. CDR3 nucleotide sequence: TGTGCCAGCAGCCAAGATCCTCTCCTAAACACCATATATTTT.

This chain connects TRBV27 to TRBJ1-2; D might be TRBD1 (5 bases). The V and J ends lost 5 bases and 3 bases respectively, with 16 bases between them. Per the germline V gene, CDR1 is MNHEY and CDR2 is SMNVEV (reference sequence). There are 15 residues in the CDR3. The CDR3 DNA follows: TGTGCCAGCAGTCCTGACAGCTCCATTCACTATGGCTACACCTTC. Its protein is CASSPDSSIHYGYTF.

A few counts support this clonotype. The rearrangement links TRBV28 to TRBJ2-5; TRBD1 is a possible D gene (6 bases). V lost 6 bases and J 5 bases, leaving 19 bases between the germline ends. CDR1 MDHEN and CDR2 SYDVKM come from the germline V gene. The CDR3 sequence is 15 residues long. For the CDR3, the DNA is TGTGCCAGCAGAAGTTTCGGGACAAAAGTGGAGACCCAGTACTTC. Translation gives CASRSFGTKVETQYF. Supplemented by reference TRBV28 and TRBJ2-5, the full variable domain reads DVKVTQSSRYLVKRTGEKVFLECVQDMDHENMFWYRQDPGLGLRLIYFSYDVKMKEKGDIPEGYSVSREKKERFSLILESASTNQTSMYLCASRSFGTKVETQYFGPGTRLLVL.

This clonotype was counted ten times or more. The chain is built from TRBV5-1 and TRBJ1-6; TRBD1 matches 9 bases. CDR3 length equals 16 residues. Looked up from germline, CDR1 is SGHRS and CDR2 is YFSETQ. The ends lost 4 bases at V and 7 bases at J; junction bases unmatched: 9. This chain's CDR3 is CASSPRQGGKNSPLHF. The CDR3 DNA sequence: TGCGCCAGCAGCCCGCGACAGGGGGGGAAGAATTCACCCCTCCACTTT. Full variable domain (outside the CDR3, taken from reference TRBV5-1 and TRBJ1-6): KAGVTQTPRYLIKTRGQQVTLSCSPISGHRSVSWYQQTPGQGLQFLFEYFSETQRNKGNFPGRFSGRQFSNSRSEMNVSTLELGDSALYLCASSPRQGGKNSPLHFGNGTRLTVT.

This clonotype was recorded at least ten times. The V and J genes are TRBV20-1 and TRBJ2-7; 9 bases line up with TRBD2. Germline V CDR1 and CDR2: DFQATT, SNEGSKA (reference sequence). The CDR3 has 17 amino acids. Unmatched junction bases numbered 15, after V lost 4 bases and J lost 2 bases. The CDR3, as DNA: TGCAGTGCTACGGGAGGTAGCGGGAGCAGACCGGCCTACGAGCAGTACTTC. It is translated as CSATGGSGSRPAYEQYF.

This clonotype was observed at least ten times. The CDR3 here is CASSSIGGTDTQYF. The CDR3 DNA follows: TGTGCCAGCAGCTCGATAGGGGGGACAGATACGCAGTATTTT. V and J are TRBV7-2 and TRBJ2-3, with D perhaps being TRBD1 or TRBD2 (6 bases each). Germline V gene sequence: CDR1 SGHTA, CDR2 FQGNSA. This CDR3 has 14 amino acids. Trimming shortened V by 4 bases and J by 3 bases, and 11 bases separated the two germline ends.